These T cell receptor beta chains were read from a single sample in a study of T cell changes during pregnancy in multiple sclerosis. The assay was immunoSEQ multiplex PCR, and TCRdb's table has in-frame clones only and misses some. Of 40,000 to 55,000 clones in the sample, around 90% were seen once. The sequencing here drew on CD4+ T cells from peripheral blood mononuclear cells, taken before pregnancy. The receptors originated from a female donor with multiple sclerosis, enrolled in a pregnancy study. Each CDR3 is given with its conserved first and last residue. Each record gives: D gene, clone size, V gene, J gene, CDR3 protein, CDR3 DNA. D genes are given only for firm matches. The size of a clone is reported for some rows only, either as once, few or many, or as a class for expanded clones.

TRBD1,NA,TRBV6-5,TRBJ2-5,CASSPRTGSVETQYF,TGTGCCAGCTCACCAAGGACAGGGTCGGTCGAGACCCAGTACTTC
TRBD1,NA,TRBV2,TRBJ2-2,CASRRQGARTGELFF,TGTGCCAGCAGACGACAGGGGGCGCGAACCGGGGAGCTGTTTTTT
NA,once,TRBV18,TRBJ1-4,CASSARLGEKLFF,TGTGCCAGCTCCGCCCGACTCGGTGAAAAACTGTTTTTT
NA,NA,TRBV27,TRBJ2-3,CASSSQPTGTDTQYF,TGTGCCAGCAGTTCTCAGCCCACGGGGACAGATACGCAGTATTTT
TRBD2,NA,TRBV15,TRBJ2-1,CATSREFQRELNEQFF,TGTGCCACCAGCAGAGAGTTCCAGCGGGAGCTGAATGAGCAGTTCTTC
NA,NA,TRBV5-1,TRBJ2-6,CASSQIVQAGANVLTF,TGCGCCAGCAGCCAGATCGTACAGGCCGGGGCCAACGTCCTGACTTTC
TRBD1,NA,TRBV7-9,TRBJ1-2,CASSLRQGSGYTF,TGTGCCAGCAGCTTACGACAGGGGAGTGGCTACACCTTC
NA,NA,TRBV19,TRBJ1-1,CAAKWGGSGNTEAFF,TGTGCCGCTAAGTGGGGAGGGTCTGGGAACACTGAAGCTTTCTTT
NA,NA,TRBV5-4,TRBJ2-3,CASSLGQEADTQYF,TGTGCCAGCAGCTTGGGGCAGGAAGCAGATACGCAGTATTTT
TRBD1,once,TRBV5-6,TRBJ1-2,CASTFRDRGGYGYTF,TGTGCCAGCACTTTCCGGGACAGGGGTGGCTATGGCTACACCTTC
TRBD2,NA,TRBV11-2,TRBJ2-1,CASSSSSGRGHNEQFF,TGTGCCAGCAGCTCGTCTAGCGGGAGAGGACACAATGAGCAGTTCTTC
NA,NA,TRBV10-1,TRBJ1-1,CASSRVEAFF,TGCGCCAGCAGCAGGGTTGAAGCTTTCTTT
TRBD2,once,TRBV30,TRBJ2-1,CAREREGNNEQFF,TGTGCCCGAGAGCGGGAGGGAAACAATGAGCAGTTCTTC
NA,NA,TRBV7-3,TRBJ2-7,CASSQEEGHEQYF,TGTGCCAGCAGCCAGGAGGAGGGCCACGAGCAGTACTTC
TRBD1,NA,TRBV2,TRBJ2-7,CAGGRAGTGNYEQYF,TGTGCCGGGGGGAGAGCCGGGACAGGGAACTACGAGCAGTACTTC
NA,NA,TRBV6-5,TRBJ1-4,CASSEPLRGFF,TGTGCCAGCTCGGAGCCGCTGCGAGGCTTTTTT
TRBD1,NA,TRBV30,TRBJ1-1,CAWSADRATEAFF,TGTGCCTGGAGTGCGGACAGGGCCACTGAAGCTTTCTTT
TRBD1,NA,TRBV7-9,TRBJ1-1,CASSPPPGQANTEAFF,TGTGCCAGCAGTCCGCCCCCGGGACAGGCGAACACTGAAGCTTTCTTT
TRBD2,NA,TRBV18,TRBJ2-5,CASSPPTSGNSQYF,TGTGCCAGCTCACCACCTACTAGCGGGAATTCCCAGTACTTC
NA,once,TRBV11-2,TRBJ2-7,CASSSYIYYEQYF,TGTGCCAGCAGCTCCTATATCTATTACGAGCAGTACTTC
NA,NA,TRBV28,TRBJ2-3,CASLRDRADTQYF,TGTGCCAGCCTCAGGGATAGGGCAGATACGCAGTATTTT
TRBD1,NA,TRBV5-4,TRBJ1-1,CASSPAGRGRTEAFF,TGTGCCAGCAGCCCGGCTGGCAGGGGGAGGACTGAAGCTTTCTTT
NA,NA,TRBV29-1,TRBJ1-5,CSVRIQVNQPQHF,TGCAGCGTTCGGATACAGGTTAATCAGCCCCAGCATTTT
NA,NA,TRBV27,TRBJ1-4,CASRDAGSKLKLFF,TGTGCCAGCAGAGATGCGGGATCCAAACTAAAACTGTTTTTT
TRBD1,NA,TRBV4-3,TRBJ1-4,CASSQGFRDRPNEKLFF,TGCGCCAGCAGCCAAGGGTTCCGGGACAGACCGAATGAAAAACTGTTTTTT
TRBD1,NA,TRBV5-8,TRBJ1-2,CASSPDRVGGYTF,TGTGCCAGCAGCCCAGACAGGGTGGGCGGCTACACCTTC
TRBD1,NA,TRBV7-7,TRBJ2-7,CASSLGQGLEQYF,TGTGCCAGCAGCTTAGGACAGGGCCTGGAGCAGTACTTC
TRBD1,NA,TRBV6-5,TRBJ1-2,CASRPTGTPGYTF,TGTGCCAGCAGGCCGACAGGGACGCCAGGCTACACCTTC
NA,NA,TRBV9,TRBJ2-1,CASSVGGGPLGNEQFF,TGTGCCAGCAGCGTAGGGGGGGGGCCCTTGGGCAATGAGCAGTTCTTC
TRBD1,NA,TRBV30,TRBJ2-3,CAWSGTGVSTDTQYF,TGTGCCTGGAGTGGGACAGGCGTTAGCACAGATACGCAGTATTTT
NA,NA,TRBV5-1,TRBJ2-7,CASSLAHEQYF,TGCGCCAGCAGCTTAGCCCATGAACAGTACTTC
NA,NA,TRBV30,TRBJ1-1,CACLTGRGAFF,TGTGCCTGCCTTACAGGGCGCGGAGCTTTCTTT
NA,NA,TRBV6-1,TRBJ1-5,CASSAGQGLYQPQHF,TGTGCCAGCAGTGCTGGCCAGGGACTTTATCAGCCCCAGCATTTT
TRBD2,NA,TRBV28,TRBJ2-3,CASSVGKREEDTDTQYF,TGTGCCAGCAGTGTCGGGAAGCGGGAGGAAGACACAGATACGCAGTATTTT
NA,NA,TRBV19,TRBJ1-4,CASSVYNEKLFF,TGTGCCAGTAGTGTCTATAATGAAAAACTGTTTTTT
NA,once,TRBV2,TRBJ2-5,CASSLDQETQYF,TGTGCCAGCAGTCTAGACCAAGAGACCCAGTACTTC
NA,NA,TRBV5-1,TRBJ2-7,CATAAGGDFYEQYF,TGCGCCACTGCGGCGGGCGGGGACTTCTACGAGCAGTACTTC
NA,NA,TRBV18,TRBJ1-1,CASSPSENTEAFF,TGTGCCAGCTCACCATCAGAGAACACTGAAGCTTTCTTT
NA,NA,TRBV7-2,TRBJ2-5,CASSLQMSQETQYF,TGTGCCAGCAGTCTACAGATGAGCCAAGAGACCCAGTACTTC
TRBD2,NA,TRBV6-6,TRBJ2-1,CASNTGGVVYNEQFF,TGTGCCAGCAATACGGGGGGAGTAGTTTACAATGAGCAGTTCTTC
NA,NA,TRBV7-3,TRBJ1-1,CASSLNPYRVGTEAFF,TGTGCCAGCAGCTTAAATCCCTACAGGGTTGGAACTGAAGCTTTCTTT
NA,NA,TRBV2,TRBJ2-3,CASSDRTIIYADTQYF,TGTGCCAGCAGCGATAGGACTATTATTTACGCAGATACGCAGTATTTT
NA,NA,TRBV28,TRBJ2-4,CASSLYDPGKNIQYF,TGTGCCAGCAGTTTATACGACCCAGGCAAAAACATTCAGTACTTC
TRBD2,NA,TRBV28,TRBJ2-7,CASSLPLAGVRYEQYF,TGTGCCAGCAGTTTACCCTTAGCGGGAGTTAGGTACGAGCAGTACTTC
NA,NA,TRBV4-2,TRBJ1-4,CASSQMTGIAQEKLFF,TGTGCCAGCAGCCAAATGACAGGAATTGCACAGGAAAAACTGTTTTTT
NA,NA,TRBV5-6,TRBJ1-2,CASSFRGVGYGYTF,TGTGCCAGCAGCTTCAGGGGCGTCGGCTATGGCTACACCTTC
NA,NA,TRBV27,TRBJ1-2,CASSPSGLLGHGYTF,TGTGCCAGCAGTCCGTCGGGACTACTAGGACATGGCTACACCTTC
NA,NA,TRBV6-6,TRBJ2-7,CASSARGRYEQYF,TGTGCCAGCAGTGCGCGGGGCCGCTACGAGCAGTACTTC
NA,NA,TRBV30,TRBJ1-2,CAWSVLTRGNGYTF,TGTGCCTGGAGTGTACTAACCCGGGGGAATGGCTACACCTTC
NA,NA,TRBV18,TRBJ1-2,CASSPQEDSYGYTF,TGTGCCAGCTCACCACAGGAGGACAGCTATGGCTACACCTTC
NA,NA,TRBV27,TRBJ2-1,CASSLKTRTNYNEQFF,TGTGCCAGCAGTTTAAAGACACGGACTAACTACAATGAGCAGTTCTTC
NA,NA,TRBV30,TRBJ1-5,CAWSMAEGGNQPQHF,TGTGCCTGGAGTATGGCCGAGGGGGGCAATCAGCCCCAGCATTTT